This T cell receptor (beta chain) was identified during a study of Ad26.COV2.S vaccination and SARS-CoV-2 variants. Study information: Donor had been placed in the Ad26.COV2.S arm of the COV1001 trial. Once, or twice with 56 days between doses, Ad26.COV2.S was given intramuscularly. Study-wide results and limits: People given the vaccine had a wider spike-specific TCR breadth than placebo recipients did.

This CDR3 comprises 16 residues. Germline V gene sequence: CDR1 LNHDA, CDR2 SQIVND (reference sequence). V was trimmed by 0 bases and J by 0 bases, leaving 8 bases between them. About this clone: Its antigen is as yet unknown.

The treatment here: about 20 received Ad26.COV2.S at low or high dose, single or two shots; about 5 received placebo; per-sample allocation not given. The study sampled participants on day 63 after the first vaccine or placebo injection. An Ad26 vector that expressed Wuhan-strain SARS-CoV-2 spike constituted the vaccine. The data were produced by immunoSEQ multiplex PCR, yet TCRdb's version contains in-frame clones alone and is incomplete. This sample carries about 480,000 clones, around nine tenths of them seen once, and the ten largest clones take 9.5% to 15%. Here the sequenced sample was peripheral blood, taken in a trial of Ad26.COV2.S vaccine versus placebo. The clonotype was recovered from a person aged 18-60 years who received the Ad26.COV2.S COVID-19 vaccine or a placebo. The rearrangement uses TRBV19 and TRBJ2-2; tentatively, D is TRBD1 (6 bases). DNA of the CDR3: TGTGCCAGTAGTATAGATCGGACAGCGAACACCGGGGAGCTGTTTTTT. As protein: CASSIDRTANTGELFF.